The 17 T cell receptor beta chains given below trace back to one sample, sequenced in a study of cytomegalovirus exposure and HLA in healthy donors. Amplification used 60 Vbeta primers and 13 Jbeta primers. The assay was immunoSEQ multiplex PCR, and TCRdb's table has in-frame clones only and misses some. The sample records around 78,000 clones, 70% to 85% being singletons. Sample: PBMCs. The receptors here all came from a woman aged 50 to 65 in good health and CMV-seronegative.

The rearrangement uses TRBV21-1 and TRBJ2-7; the table's D call, TRBD1, has no DNA check behind it. TRBV21-1 is a pseudogene segment. There are 14 residues in the CDR3. The CDR3 region has the DNA TGTGCCAGCAGCAAAGCCAGGGACAGCTACGAGCAGTACGTC. Amino acids: CASSKARDSYEQYV.

This chain joins TRBV7-6 and TRBJ1-2, with D unresolved. From germline, CDR1 is SGHVS and CDR2 FNYEAQ. The CDR3 totals 14 residues. V was cut by 0 bases and J by 2 bases, with 7 bases left in between. CDR3 sequence: CASSLAAGNYGYTF. Written as DNA, the CDR3 is TGTGCCAGCAGCTTAGCCGCAGGAAACTATGGCTACACCTTC. The whole variable domain, remainder taken from reference TRBV7-6 and TRBJ1-2, is GAGVSQSPRYKVTKRGQDVALRCDPISGHVSLYWYRQALGQGPEFLTYFNYEAQQDKSGLPNDRFSAERPEGSISTLTIQRTEQRDSAMYRCASSLAAGNYGYTFGSGTRLTVV.

The V gene is TRBV7-8, the J gene TRBJ2-1, with TRBD2 matching over 7 bases. The germline CDR1 and CDR2 sequences are SGHVS and FQNEAQ. Trimming at V came to 5 bases and at J to 9 bases, leaving 7 bases not matched to a gene. The CDR3 has 13 residues. The CDR3 DNA reads TGTGCCAGCAGCACGACTAGCCAGGGTGAGCAGTTCTTC. Protein: CASSTTSQGEQFF.

This clone was seen a handful of times. The CDR3 reads CASSPTPGKNTEAFF. Written as DNA, the CDR3 is TGTGCCAGCTCACCAACCCCAGGCAAGAACACTGAAGCTTTCTTT. V and J are TRBV18 and TRBJ1-1; D is unclear. V was shortened by 2 bases and J by 1 base, with 11 bases between the two germline ends. The CDR3 spans 15 residues. CDR1 is KGHSH and CDR2 is LQKENI in the germline V gene.

V usage is TRBV6-5 and J usage is TRBJ1-1; the match to TRBD1 covers 9 bases. This CDR3 is 15 amino acids long. In germline, CDR1 is MNHEY, CDR2 SVGAGI. V shed 0 bases, J shed 7 bases, and the junction held 6 bases outside the gene matches. In DNA form, the CDR3 reads TGTGCCAGCAGTTACTCGAAACAGGGGGCGGTTGAAGCTTTCTTT. This sequence encodes CASSYSKQGAVEAFF.

The V call is TRBV27, the J call TRBJ1-5; unclear D gene. Looked up from germline, CDR1 is MNHEY and CDR2 is SMNVEV (reference sequence). The CDR3 is 14 residues long. V lost 0 bases and J 2 bases, leaving 5 bases between the germline ends. In DNA, the CDR3 is TGTGCCAGCAGTTTATCGGAGGGCAATCAGCCCCAGCATTTT. Encoded protein: CASSLSEGNQPQHF.

The chain employs TRBV4-1 and TRBJ1-3; D uncertain. V was trimmed by 0 bases and J by 4 bases, leaving 13 bases between them. Per germline, CDR1 MGHRA and CDR2 YSYEKL. The CDR3 runs to 16 residues. The CDR3 region is CASSQERSGPGNTIYF. The CDR3, as DNA: TGCGCCAGCAGCCAAGAAAGGAGCGGGCCGGGAAACACCATATATTTT.

V usage is TRBV28 and J usage is TRBJ1-5; 7 bases are shared with TRBD1. Germline V CDR1 and CDR2: MDHEN, SYDVKM. V shed 6 bases and J 6 bases; nucleotides not matched to a gene: 11. CDR3 size: 15 residues. The CDR3: CASRPGQAVTQPQHF. CDR3 in DNA: TGTGCCAGCAGACCCGGACAGGCAGTCACTCAGCCCCAGCATTTT.

The chain is built from TRBV5-1 and TRBJ1-1, with TRBD1 identical over 8 bases. The germline CDR1 and CDR2 sequences are SGHRS and YFSETQ. The CDR3 is made up of 16 amino acids. Trimming took 4 bases from V and 5 from J; bases not matched to a gene: 13. The DNA of the CDR3 is TGCGCCAGCAGCCCCGGACAGGGAGGGATCTGGACTGAAGCTTTCTTT. It is translated as CASSPGQGGIWTEAFF.

The chain joins TRBV27 to TRBJ2-1; 10 bases fit TRBD2. Looked up from germline, CDR1 is MNHEY and CDR2 is SMNVEV (reference sequence). J gave up 6 bases and V 0 bases, and 5 bases lay outside the gene matches. The CDR3 totals 16 residues. CDR3 nucleotide sequence: TGTGCCAGCAGTTTATCGGGAGCGGGGGGGTTCAATGAGCAGTTCTTC. This gives the protein CASSLSGAGGFNEQFF.

V gene TRBV27 combines with J gene TRBJ2-5; a possible D gene is TRBD1 (7 bases). CDR1 is MNHEY, CDR2 SMNVEV, per germline (reference sequence). This CDR3 region has 16 residues. The V end was cut by 4 bases, the J end by 5 bases, with 20 bases between. CDR3 in amino acids: CASSSKSGAGGETQYF. The CDR3 DNA is TGTGCCAGCAGTTCCAAGTCAGGGGCAGGGGGGGAGACCCAGTACTTC.

CDR3: CASSVDPEGSDTQYF. The DNA of the CDR3 is TGTGCCAGCAGCGTAGACCCCGAGGGCTCAGATACGCAGTATTTT. The J gene is TRBJ2-3, the V gene TRBV9; TRBD2 might be the D (5 bases). The CDR3 is 15 amino acids. Germline CDR1 is SGDLS and CDR2 is YYNGEE. The V end lost 0 bases, the J end lost 4 bases, and 12 bases lay between the germline ends.

This rearrangement joins TRBV27 to TRBJ2-1, with 13 bases aligning to TRBD2. This CDR3 has 16 amino acids. V gave up 9 bases and J gave up 2 bases; unmatched junction bases: 7. Germline CDR1 and CDR2: MNHEY and SMNVEV (reference sequence). CDR3 residues: CASTGGLAGTYNEQFF. The CDR3 DNA sequence: TGTGCCAGTACGGGGGGACTAGCGGGAACCTACAATGAGCAGTTCTTC.

The chain employs TRBV21-1 and TRBJ2-7; the D call of TRBD1 is as the table states it, not checked on the DNA. TRBV21-1 is a pseudogene segment. This CDR3 has 17 amino acids. The CDR3 coding sequence is TGTGCCAGCAGCAAAAGGGATTCGGACAGGGGCCAATACGAGCAGTACGTC. Its translation: CASSKRDSDRGQYEQYV.

This clone was counted once. This chain uses TRBV4-1 with TRBJ1-1; D call uncertain. The CDR3 totals 15 residues. The V gene's germline CDR1 is MGHRA and CDR2 YSYEKL. Trimming pared 0 bases from V and 6 bases from J, leaving 14 bases between. The CDR3 coding sequence is TGCGCCAGCAGCCAAGAGGAATTAAGCGACTCTGAAGCTTTCTTT. Amino acids: CASSQEELSDSEAFF.

In this sample, this clone turned up a few times. The chain is built from TRBV19 and TRBJ2-1; 9 bases fit TRBD2. The CDR3 contains 14 residues. Germline V lookup: CDR1 LNHDA, CDR2 SQIVND (reference sequence). Trimming at V came to 4 bases and at J to 7 bases, leaving 5 bases not matched to a gene. The chain's CDR3 is CASSRAGGPNEQFF. The CDR3 coding sequence is TGTGCCAGTAGTAGGGCGGGAGGGCCAAATGAGCAGTTCTTC.

The chain couples TRBV7-3 to TRBJ2-1; TRBD2 matches 9 bases. The germline V gene has CDR1 SGHTA and CDR2 FQGTGA. Trimming cost V 1 base and J 10 bases; bases outside gene matches: 8. The CDR3 has 15 residues. CDR3 region: CASSLNGGLAGEQFF. CDR3 DNA sequence: TGTGCCAGCAGCTTAAACGGTGGGCTAGCGGGGGAGCAGTTCTTC.